Below, 29 T cell receptor beta chains from the same sample are listed, as sequenced in a study of low-dose radiotherapy and immunotherapy resistance in tumors. TRAV- and TRBV-specific primers were used for first-strand cDNA, which covered alpha and beta chains. Amplification, which lasted approximately 20 PCR cycles, used a constant-region primer and V-primer adapter to amplify TCRs. TCRdb reprocessed the reads via MiXCR and lists one record per CDR3 protein. Of some 82,000 distinct CDR3 sequences listed, approximately 19% are singletons. As to time point: before trial treatment. The sequenced sample was PBMCs, obtained before treatment. These receptors were taken from a male donor with prostate cancer.

This clonotype has a count of ten or more. This chain joins TRBV20-1 and TRBJ1-5; D is uncertain. Germline V lookup: CDR1 DFQATT, CDR2 SNEGSKA (reference sequence). The CDR3 has 13 amino acids. The V and J ends lost 8 bases and 2 bases respectively, with 13 bases between them. In nucleotides, the CDR3 is TGCAGTAGCGGTGGGAAGGGCAATCAGCCCCAGCATTTT. It is translated as CSSGGKGNQPQHF.

The V call is TRBV18, the J call TRBJ2-1; tentative D call: TRBD2 (5 bases). CDR1 and CDR2 from the germline V gene are KGHSH and LQKENI. CDR3 length equals 13 residues. V lost 2 bases and J 5 bases, leaving 7 bases between the germline ends. The CDR3 DNA reads as TGTGCCAGCTCACCAACTAGTAACAATGAGCAGTTCTTC. It specifies CASSPTSNNEQFF.

This chain joins TRBV19 and TRBJ2-3; TRBD1 or TRBD2 may be the D gene (5 bases each). Germline-derived CDR1 and CDR2 are LNHDA and SQIVND (reference sequence). V dropped 1 base and J dropped 4 bases, with 15 bases sitting between them. This CDR3 is built from 16 residues. This chain's CDR3 is CASSIATGPGADTQYF. CDR3 sequence (DNA): TGTGCCAGTAGTATAGCGACGGGGCCGGGCGCAGATACGCAGTATTTT. The entire variable domain, with the rest obtained from reference TRBV19 and TRBJ2-3, is as follows: DGGITQSPKYLFRKEGQNVTLSCEQNLNHDAMYWYRQDPGQGLRLIYYSQIVNDFQKGDIAEGYSVSREKKESFPLTVTSAQKNPTAFYLCASSIATGPGADTQYFGPGTRLTVL.

This clonotype was counted ten times or more. The chain couples TRBV7-8 to TRBJ2-1; D gene uncertain. The CDR3 contains 14 residues. The germline V and J ends were trimmed by 1 base and 8 bases, with 12 bases remaining between them. Germline V gives CDR1 SGHVS, CDR2 FQNEAQ. CDR3 bases: TGTGCCAGCAGCTTAGGCCAATGGTTCGATGAGCAGTTCTTC. Translated, it gives CASSLGQWFDEQFF.

This sequence joins TRBV6-2 or TRBV6-3 and TRBJ2-1; 10 bases agree with TRBD2. The junction had 11 bases not matched to a gene; V was cut back by 6 bases and J by 0 bases. The CDR3 sequence is 18 residues long. Per the germline V gene, CDR1 is MNHEY and CDR2 is SVGEGT. The CDR3 bases are TGTGCCAGCAGCAAACCCCAAGCGGGGGGGAGCTCCTACAATGAGCAGTTCTTC. The encoded protein is CASSKPQAGGSSYNEQFF.

This clonotype was seen at least ten times. The V and J genes are TRBV5-4 and TRBJ1-5; 7 bases are shared with TRBD1. V lost 6 bases to trimming and J lost 1 base; unmatched junction nucleotides: 13. The CDR3 is 17 residues long. CDR1 is SGHNT and CDR2 is YYREEE in the germline V gene (reference sequence). The CDR3 coding sequence is TGTGCCAGCACCGAGGGAGGGGACAGACAAAGCAATCAGCCCCAGCATTTT. Encoded protein: CASTEGGDRQSNQPQHF.

This clonotype was detected many times. The chain uses TRBV20-1 and TRBJ1-5; 7 bases match TRBD1. Looked up from germline, CDR1 is DFQATT and CDR2 is SNEGSKA (reference sequence). The CDR3 loop spans 12 amino acids. V was pared by 5 bases and J by 5 bases, with 3 bases of the junction left unmatched. Written as DNA, the CDR3 is TGCAGTGCTTTGACAGGGTATCAGCCCCAGCATTTT. Translated: CSALTGYQPQHF.

Comment on this clonotype: A much larger clone lies one base from this, so it may be a read error. CDR3 DNA: TGTGCCATCAGTTTTACCGGCCCTCAAGAGACCCAGTACTTC. Translating gives CAISFTGPQETQYF. The chain employs TRBV28 and TRBJ2-5; D is uncertain. The CDR3 totals 14 residues. Germline CDR1 MDHEN, CDR2 SYDVKM.

At least ten counts were recorded for this clonotype. CDR3 DNA: TGTGCCATCAGTGAGTCGGGACAGTTCTCACCCCTCCACTTT. Translating it yields CAISESGQFSPLHF. The chain combines TRBV10-3 with TRBJ1-6, with 7 bases fitting TRBD1. Germline assignment: CDR1 ENHRY and CDR2 SYGVKD. This CDR3 is 14 amino acids long. J was trimmed by 10 bases and V by 0 bases; bases with no gene match: 3.

The chain employs TRBV9 and TRBJ2-2; 10 positions match TRBD1. V lost 2 bases, J lost 7 bases, and 5 bases stayed unmatched. Germline-derived CDR1 and CDR2 are SGDLS and YYNGEE. The CDR3 has 15 residues. For the CDR3, the DNA is TGTGCCAGCAGCGTCGAAGGGACAGGGGACGGGGAGCTGTTTTTT. This sequence encodes CASSVEGTGDGELFF.

The chain links TRBV20-1 to TRBJ2-5; 8 positions agree with TRBD1. The J segment lost 5 bases and the V segment lost 0 bases, leaving 8 bases of the junction unmatched. The CDR3 loop spans 15 amino acids. Germline CDR1 DFQATT, CDR2 SNEGSKA (reference sequence). CDR3 protein: CSARDTQGAAETQYF. In DNA form, the CDR3 reads TGCAGTGCTAGAGATACGCAGGGGGCGGCTGAGACCCAGTACTTC.

This clonotype has a count of ten or more. The V and J genes are TRBV9 and TRBJ2-2; 12 bases align to TRBD2. Germline CDR1 is SGDLS and CDR2 is YYNGEE. The V segment lost 2 bases and the J segment 6 bases; nucleotides outside the gene matches: 5. The CDR3 runs to 16 residues. The CDR3 DNA follows: TGTGCCAGCAGCGTCAGGACTAGCGGGACCTCCGGGGAGCTGTTTTTT. Translating gives CASSVRTSGTSGELFF.

This clonotype was counted at least ten times. The V gene is TRBV4-3, the J gene TRBJ2-1; TRBD2 matches 11 bases. In germline, CDR1 is LGHNA, CDR2 YSLEER. V shed 3 bases, J shed 2 bases, and the junction held 6 bases outside the gene matches. The CDR3 totals 17 residues. The CDR3 loop reads CASSQRLAGSAYNEQFF. As DNA, the CDR3 is TGCGCCAGCAGCCAGAGACTAGCGGGGAGCGCCTACAATGAGCAGTTCTTC.

This clonotype has only a few counts. The chain employs TRBV19 and TRBJ2-4, with D unclear. Per the germline V gene, CDR1 is LNHDA and CDR2 is SQIVND (reference sequence). The CDR3 extends over 13 amino acids. Trimming stripped 3 bases from V and 9 bases from J, with 12 bases between. The DNA for the CDR3 is TGTGCCAGTAGTATGGCCGACGGCCCCATTCAGTACTTC. Translation gives CASSMADGPIQYF. Supplemented by reference TRBV19 and TRBJ2-4, the full variable domain reads DGGITQSPKYLFRKEGQNVTLSCEQNLNHDAMYWYRQDPGQGLRLIYYSQIVNDFQKGDIAEGYSVSREKKESFPLTVTSAQKNPTAFYLCASSMADGPIQYFGAGTRLSVL.

V is TRBV28 and J is TRBJ2-7; 11 nucleotides agree with TRBD2. Germline-derived CDR1 and CDR2 are MDHEN and SYDVKM. Unmatched junction bases numbered 5, after V lost 2 bases and J lost 2 bases. The CDR3 sequence is 16 residues long. In DNA, the CDR3 is TGTGCCAGCAGTTTAACTAGCGGGGGACCAACCTACGAGCAGTACTTC. This sequence encodes CASSLTSGGPTYEQYF.

This clonotype was detected once. A far larger clone is only one base removed, so a read error is likely. The rearrangement uses TRBV6-8 and TRBJ2-3; TRBD1 aligns across 7 bases. The CDR3 consists of 14 residues. Germline V CDR1 and CDR2: MNHGY, SAAAGT. The junction had 6 bases not matched to a gene; V was cut back by 7 bases and J by 2 bases. CDR3 residues: CASTLDRATDTQYF. The CDR3 DNA sequence: TGTGCCAGCACCCTTGACAGGGCCACAGATACGCAGTATTTT.

With respect to this clonotype: A far larger clone is one base from this, pointing to a likely read error. The rearrangement joins TRBV6-5 to TRBJ1-1; D may be TRBD1 (5 bases). Trimming shortened V by 6 bases and J by 11 bases, and 13 bases separated the two germline ends. Germline V lookup: CDR1 MNHEY, CDR2 SVGAGI. The CDR3 has 11 amino acids. In DNA form, the CDR3 reads TGTGCCAGCAGGAATCAGGGACGGGCTTTCTTT. Protein: CASRNQGRAFF.

This clonotype was seen ten or more times. This chain uses TRBV5-6 with TRBJ1-4; D is uncertain. CDR1 SGHDT and CDR2 YYEEEE come from the germline V gene. The length of the CDR3 is 14 residues. V was cut by 2 bases and J by 4 bases, with 9 bases left in between. The CDR3 reads CASSFRSNNEKLFF. CDR3 in DNA: TGTGCCAGCAGCTTTCGTTCTAATAATGAAAAACTGTTTTTT. The full variable domain, with the rest looked up from reference TRBV5-6 and TRBJ1-4, is DAGVTQSPTHLIKTRGQQVTLRCSPKSGHDTVSWYQQALGQGPQFIFQYYEEEERQRGNFPDRFSGHQFPNYSSELNVNALLLGDSALYLCASSFRSNNEKLFFGSGTQLSVL.

Concerning this clonotype: This is likely an artifact of a read error, given a far larger clone one base away. This sequence joins TRBV6-2 or TRBV6-3 and TRBJ2-7; the D gene is possibly TRBD2 (6 bases). The CDR3 has 14 residues. V was trimmed by 7 bases and J by 7 bases, leaving 20 bases between them. Germline V lookup: CDR1 MNHEY, CDR2 SVGEGT. The CDR3 is CASTLRGSYNEQYF. The CDR3 region has the DNA TGTGCCAGCACCTTGCGGGGCTCCTACAATGAGCAGTACTTC.

This clonotype has at least ten counts. This chain joins TRBV7-9 and TRBJ2-1, with 7 bases that match TRBD2. J lost 6 bases, V lost 2 bases, and 4 bases had no gene match. Germline loops: CDR1 SEHNR, CDR2 FQNEAQ (reference sequence). The CDR3 contains 14 residues. CDR3 sequence (DNA): TGTGCCAGCAGCTTAATGCTAGCGGCCAATGAGCAGTTCTTC. Encoded protein: CASSLMLAANEQFF.

This clonotype occurred many times. V gene TRBV20-1 combines with J gene TRBJ2-5; D ambiguous. CDR3 length: 11 amino acids. V lost 5 bases to trimming and J lost 5 bases, with 9 bases between them. Germline-derived CDR1 and CDR2 are DFQATT and SNEGSKA (reference sequence). The CDR3 spells CSAEIGETQYF. The CDR3 DNA is TGCAGTGCTGAAATTGGGGAGACCCAGTACTTC.

This clonotype was counted at least ten times. J is TRBJ2-5 and V is TRBV10-3, with D unclear. The CDR3 runs 12 residues. The V gene lost 4 bases and the J gene lost 0 bases, with 3 bases spanning the gap. Germline V gene sequence: CDR1 ENHRY, CDR2 SYGVKD. The CDR3 reads CAISGYQETQYF. The CDR3, as DNA: TGTGCCATCAGTGGATACCAAGAGACCCAGTACTTC.

This clonotype was found many times. V gene TRBV4-2 combines with J gene TRBJ1-6; a possible D gene is TRBD1 (6 bases). V shed 1 base and J shed 7 bases, with 17 bases lying between them. The CDR3 totals 17 residues. Germline-derived CDR1 and CDR2 are LGHNA and YNFKEQ. The CDR3 coding sequence is TGTGCCAGCAGCCAAGGTAAACAGGGAGAAGGCAATTCACCCCTCCACTTT. Translated, it gives CASSQGKQGEGNSPLHF.

This clonotype appeared many times. The chain links TRBV20-1 to TRBJ2-3, with 11 bases matching TRBD1. Trimming cost V 6 bases and J 4 bases; bases outside gene matches: 15. Germline CDR1 is DFQATT and CDR2 is SNEGSKA (reference sequence). This CDR3 spans 17 amino acids. The CDR3 DNA sequence: TGCAGTGCGAGTTCCCTCGGACAGGGGGCCTCCCCAGATACGCAGTATTTT. Translating it yields CSASSLGQGASPDTQYF.

This clonotype was picked up many times. V is TRBV29-1 and J is TRBJ2-5, with TRBD2 matching 8 bases. The J segment lost 5 bases and the V segment lost 4 bases, leaving 9 bases of the junction unmatched. The CDR3 has 14 amino acids. Germline loops: CDR1 SQVTM, CDR2 ANQGSEA. In nucleotides, the CDR3 is TGCAGCGTTGTACAGTCGGGGGGGGGTGAGACCCAGTACTTC. This sequence encodes CSVVQSGGGETQYF.

This clonotype was seen at least ten times. The chain is built from TRBV7-9 and TRBJ1-3; unclear D gene. V gave up 4 bases and J gave up 0 bases, with 13 bases separating them. Germline CDR1 SEHNR, CDR2 FQNEAQ (reference sequence). This CDR3 is built from 16 residues. The CDR3, as DNA: TGTGCCAGCAGCTCGACCCCGGGGAGCTCTGGAAACACCATATATTTT. Translation: CASSSTPGSSGNTIYF. The full variable domain, in which reference TRBV7-9 and TRBJ1-3 provide the parts outside the CDR3, is DTGVSQNPRHKITKRGQNVTFRCDPISEHNRLYWYRQTLGQGPEFLTYFQNEAQLEKSRLLSDRFSAERPKGSFSTLEIQRTEQGDSAMYLCASSSTPGSSGNTIYFGEGSWLTVV.

At least ten counts were recorded for this clonotype. The chain uses TRBV6-2 or TRBV6-3 and TRBJ2-5; TRBD1 agrees at 8 bases. Germline lookup yields CDR1 MNHEY and CDR2 SVGEGT. CDR3 length: 16 residues. Losses at the gene ends were 6 bases for V and 7 bases for J; bases not matched to a gene: 16. CDR3 nucleotide sequence: TGTGCCAGCAGCCGTCGAGGACAGGGCTTTTCGGGGACCCAGTACTTC. Translating it yields CASSRRGQGFSGTQYF.

This clonotype showed up many times. The J gene is TRBJ2-3, the V gene TRBV28, with 8 bases fitting TRBD2. The CDR3 extends over 15 amino acids. Germline V gene lookup returns CDR1 MDHEN and CDR2 SYDVKM. V lost 1 base and J lost 7; bases outside the gene matches: 7. The CDR3 loop reads CASSLLAGRGNTQYF. CDR3 DNA sequence: TGTGCCAGCAGTTTATTAGCGGGAAGGGGGAATACGCAGTATTTT. The variable domain in full, completed from reference TRBV28 and TRBJ2-3, reads DVKVTQSSRYLVKRTGEKVFLECVQDMDHENMFWYRQDPGLGLRLIYFSYDVKMKEKGDIPEGYSVSREKKERFSLILESASTNQTSMYLCASSLLAGRGNTQYFGPGTRLTVL.

This clonotype was observed many times. The V and J genes are TRBV4-2 and TRBJ2-2; tentative D call: TRBD1 (5 bases). Germline V gene lookup returns CDR1 LGHNA and CDR2 YNFKEQ. The CDR3 loop spans 18 amino acids. Trimming removed 0 bases from V and 4 bases from J, with 18 bases in between. CDR3 sequence (DNA): TGTGCCAGCAGCCAAGATGTAGGGGTTACAGTATCCACCGGGGAGCTGTTTTTT. This codes for CASSQDVGVTVSTGELFF.